These T cell receptor beta chains were read from a single sample in a study of blood T cell repertoires in COVID-19. Here immunoSEQ multiplex PCR was the method, and the copy in TCRdb shows in-frame clones only, minus some. The profile shows about 300,000 clones, over 70% of them singletons. Sequencing was carried out using peripheral blood. These TCRs come from a woman aged 45-60 years with acute or convalescent COVID-19. The CDR3 runs from the conserved cysteine through the conserved F or W. The D gene is left open where the match is weak. Size is stated for part of the rows, as once, few or many counts, or as a class when the clone is expanded.

>TRBJ1-2|TRBD1|TRBV18|NA
CASSPGTGRLDGYTF
TGTGCCAGCTCTCCCGGGACAGGGAGGTTGGATGGCTACACCTTC
>TRBJ1-4|TRBD1|TRBV3-1/TRBV3-2|NA
CASRGTDEKLFF
TGTGCCAGCAGGGGGACAGATGAAAAACTGTTTTTT
>TRBJ2-1|TRBD2|TRBV19|NA
CASSLSGVGGSYNEQFF
TGTGCCAGTAGCTTAAGCGGGGTGGGGGGCTCCTACAATGAGCAGTTCTTC
>TRBJ1-1|TRBD1|TRBV6-6|NA
CASRLPSDRGEAFF
TGTGCCAGCAGACTCCCCTCGGACAGGGGTGAAGCTTTCTTT
>TRBJ2-3|NA|TRBV24-1|NA
CATSDTRRGSDTQYF
TGTGCCACCAGTGATACACGTAGGGGATCAGATACGCAGTATTTT
>TRBJ2-7|NA|TRBV14|once
CASSQDGRVYEQYF
TGTGCCAGCAGCCAGGATGGCAGGGTTTACGAGCAGTACTTC
>TRBJ2-7|NA|TRBV30|NA
CAWSVGASGYEQYF
TGTGCCTGGAGTGTAGGTGCCTCGGGCTACGAGCAGTACTTC
>TRBJ2-3|NA|TRBV2|NA
CASIILRATDTQYF
TGTGCCAGCATTATACTGCGGGCCACAGATACGCAGTATTTT
>TRBJ1-2|NA|TRBV19|once
CASSIQRYGYTF
TGTGCCAGTAGCATACAGCGTTATGGCTACACCTTC
>TRBJ2-4|NA|TRBV2|NA
CASSLTGPAKNIQYF
TGTGCCAGCAGTTTAACAGGTCCGGCCAAAAACATTCAGTACTTC
>TRBJ2-2|NA|TRBV12-5|once
CASGLVFGGVGELFF
TGTGCTAGTGGTTTGGTATTCGGGGGTGTCGGGGAGCTGTTTTTT
>TRBJ2-2|NA|TRBV7-6|NA
CASSFVSGGTGELFF
TGTGCCAGCAGCTTTGTTAGCGGAGGTACCGGGGAGCTGTTTTTT
>TRBJ2-5|TRBD2|TRBV9|NA
CASSPGTSGSETQYF
TGTGCCAGCAGCCCGGGGACTAGCGGGAGTGAGACCCAGTACTTC
>TRBJ2-7|TRBD1|TRBV6-5|NA
CASSYSGTAYEQYF
TGTGCCAGCAGTTACTCTGGGACAGCGTACGAGCAGTACTTC
>TRBJ1-2|NA|TRBV19|NA
CASSRSWASNYGYTF
TGTGCCAGTAGTAGGTCATGGGCCAGTAACTATGGCTACACCTTC
>TRBJ1-5|TRBD1|TRBV5-1|NA
CASRTGYSNQPQHF
TGCGCCAGCAGGACAGGGTATAGCAATCAGCCCCAGCATTTT
>TRBJ2-1|NA|TRBV11-2|NA
CASSLDLGGGFNEQFF
TGTGCCAGCAGCTTAGATCTAGGCGGGGGCTTCAATGAGCAGTTCTTC
>TRBJ1-4|TRBD1|TRBV5-1|NA
CASSKGQTNEKLFF
TGCGCCAGCAGCAAGGGACAGACTAATGAAAAACTGTTTTTT
>TRBJ2-7|TRBD2|TRBV19|NA
CASSIALAGGNYEQYF
TGTGCCAGTAGTATAGCGCTAGCGGGAGGGAACTACGAGCAGTACTTC
>TRBJ2-1|TRBD1|TRBV6-5|NA
CASSYSKDRGPEQFF
TGTGCCAGCAGTTACTCAAAGGACAGGGGGCCTGAGCAGTTCTTC
>TRBJ1-1|TRBD1|TRBV5-4|NA
CASSGGQAPGDEAFF
TGTGCCAGCAGCGGGGGACAGGCCCCGGGGGATGAAGCTTTCTTT
>TRBJ2-3|NA|TRBV7-7|NA
CASSLAQGNTQYF
TGTGCCAGCAGCTTAGCGCAGGGAAATACGCAGTATTTT
>TRBJ1-5|TRBD1|TRBV10-3|NA
CAIGGQDQPQHF
TGTGCCATCGGGGGACAGGATCAGCCCCAGCATTTT
>TRBJ1-4|TRBD1|TRBV11-2|NA
CASSIALRDRVEKLFF
TGTGCCAGCAGCATTGCACTCCGGGACAGGGTCGAAAAACTGTTTTTT
>TRBJ1-2|NA|TRBV5-1|NA
CASSLAPTVLYGYTF
TGCGCCAGCAGCTTAGCCCCTACGGTCTTGTATGGCTACACCTTC
>TRBJ1-2|NA|TRBV6-2/TRBV6-3|NA
CASSYLNYGYTF
TGTGCCAGCAGTTACTTAAACTATGGCTACACCTTC
>TRBJ2-3|TRBD2|TRBV5-1|NA
CASRSAGGPPDTQYF
TGCGCCAGCAGGTCAGCGGGAGGGCCGCCAGATACGCAGTATTTT
>TRBJ2-5|NA|TRBV3-1/TRBV3-2|once
CASSPSPGETQYF
TGTGCCAGCAGCCCAAGTCCAGGAGAGACCCAGTACTTC
>TRBJ2-2|NA|TRBV27|NA
CASSLFGGNTGELFF
TGTGCCAGCAGTTTATTCGGGGGTAACACCGGGGAGCTGTTTTTT
>TRBJ1-1|TRBD1|TRBV3-1/TRBV3-2|NA
CASSRSGGLDTEAFF
TGTGCCAGCAGCCGGTCAGGGGGGTTGGACACTGAAGCTTTCTTT
>TRBJ2-5|NA|TRBV3-1/TRBV3-2|once
CASTLEETQYF
TGTGCCAGCACTCTCGAGGAGACCCAGTACTTC
>TRBJ2-1|TRBD2|TRBV19|NA
CASSRTSRPEQFF
TGTGCCAGTAGCAGGACTAGCCGTCCGGAACAGTTCTTC
>TRBJ1-5|TRBD1|TRBV19|NA
CASSDRGSNQPQHF
TGTGCCAGTAGCGACAGGGGGAGCAATCAGCCCCAGCATTTT
>TRBJ1-1|NA|TRBV29-1|NA
CSALYLAEAFF
TGCAGCGCCCTGTATCTCGCTGAAGCTTTCTTT
>TRBJ1-2|NA|TRBV29-1|NA
CSVAKGDYGYTF
TGCAGCGTCGCGAAGGGAGACTATGGCTACACCTTC
>TRBJ2-1|TRBD1|TRBV7-9|few
CASSFGPGQGDEQQFF
TGTGCCAGCAGCTTCGGCCCGGGACAGGGGGATGAACAGCAGTTCTTC
>TRBJ1-2|TRBD1|TRBV27|NA
CASRTGGNGYTF
TGTGCCAGCAGAACAGGGGGCAATGGCTACACCTTC
>TRBJ2-1|NA|TRBV3-1/TRBV3-2|NA
CASSRVDTLPQFF
TGTGCCAGCAGCCGCGTGGACACCCTCCCCCAGTTCTTC
>TRBJ1-2|NA|TRBV21-1|few
CASSKGGGWVYGYTF
TGTGCCAGCAGCAAAGGGGGGGGCTGGGTCTATGGCTACACCTTC
>TRBJ2-2|TRBD2|TRBV7-2|NA
CASSPAGGTSGVSTGELFF
TGTGCCAGCAGCCCCGCCGGAGGCACTAGCGGGGTCTCGACCGGGGAGCTGTTTTTT
>TRBJ1-2|TRBD1|TRBV6-4|NA
CASSATGQGIGYTF
TGTGCCAGCAGCGCCACGGGACAGGGGATTGGCTACACCTTC
>TRBJ2-3|NA|TRBV6-5|NA
CASRLGVFADTQYF
TGTGCCAGTCGTTTAGGGGTATTCGCAGATACGCAGTATTTT
>TRBJ1-5|TRBD1|TRBV2|NA
CASSEGQGNQPQHF
TGTGCCAGCAGTGAAGGACAGGGGAATCAGCCCCAGCATTTT
>TRBJ2-2|NA|TRBV30|NA
CAWRQGTRTGELFF
TGTGCCTGGAGACAGGGGACTAGGACCGGGGAGCTGTTTTTT
>TRBJ2-2|TRBD1|TRBV7-2|NA
CASSAGTGGTGELFF
TGTGCCAGCAGCGCCGGGACAGGGGGCACCGGGGAGCTGTTTTTT
>TRBJ1-5|TRBD1|TRBV6-5|NA
CASIDRDPSNQPQHF
TGTGCCAGCATCGACAGGGACCCTAGCAATCAGCCCCAGCATTTT
>TRBJ2-1|TRBD1|TRBV19|NA
CASREMTGGIYNEQFF
TGTGCCAGTAGAGAGATGACAGGGGGGATCTACAATGAGCAGTTCTTC
>TRBJ2-1|TRBD1|TRBV7-9|NA
CASSSRDRESDEQFF
TGTGCCAGCAGCTCTCGGGACAGGGAATCTGACGAGCAGTTCTTC